This T cell receptor beta chain derives from a study of cytomegalovirus exposure and HLA in healthy donors. The primer mix had 60 Vbeta and 13 Jbeta primers. Here immunoSEQ multiplex PCR was the method, and the copy in TCRdb shows in-frame clones only, minus some. The sample table includes some 110,000 clones. Study findings and constraints: For most TCR beta V segments, an earlier analysis put the productive rate at about 87% or about 30% of the time.

As concerns this clone: Its antigen is unidentified.

As for the donors, each was a healthy bone marrow donor. This CDR3 has 14 amino acids. From germline, CDR1 is LGHNA and CDR2 YNFKEQ. Between the trimmed V and J ends, which lost 2 bases and 6 bases, there was a span of 14 bases. The chain has TRBV4-2 and TRBJ2-7; perhaps TRBD2 as D (5 bases). What was sequenced was PBMCs. This sequence was found in a man aged 25-40 years in good health and CMV-seronegative. The CDR3 protein is CASSQRVWESEQYF. CDR3 nucleotide sequence: TGTGCCAGCAGCCAACGGGTTTGGGAGAGCGAGCAGTACTTC.